This T cell receptor beta chain came from a study of shared clonotypes between healthy human individuals. Sequencing used immunoSEQ multiplex PCR; TCRdb keeps in-frame clones, though not all of them. The data show 2 million or so clones, about 95% seen once. Naive CD8 cells comprised CD45RO-negative, CCR7-positively selected cells, excluding terminally differentiated effector memory CD45RA+ cells. With 3 bases removed from V and 6 bases from J, the gap between germline ends came to 12 bases. In germline, CDR1 is SGHDT, CDR2 YYEEEE. This CDR3 is 13 amino acids long. V usage is TRBV5-6 and J usage is TRBJ1-1; D gene uncertain. The origin of this receptor is a man between 18 and 35 years old in good health. The sample taken for sequencing was naive CD8+ T cells sorted from blood. In DNA form, the CDR3 reads TGTGCCAGCAGCTCAAGTATCTCGTCTGAAGCTTTCTTT. Its translation is CASSSSISSEAFF.